This T cell receptor (beta chain) derives from a study of OX40 agonist ivuxolimab in advanced cancers. Study summary: Given to patients was ivuxolimab, an agonistic anti-OX40 (CD134) antibody.

In germline, CDR1 is MNHNS, CDR2 SASEGT. The CDR3 has 14 amino acids. V lost 6 bases to trimming and J lost 1 base, with 12 bases between them. Method: immunoSEQ multiplex PCR; TCRdb's copy keeps in-frame clones and lacks some. The repertoire holds roughly 150,000 clones, with roughly 94% as singletons. This clonotype was sampled from an adult with an advanced solid tumor such as melanoma, head and neck, liver or kidney cancer. V is TRBV6-1 and J is TRBJ1-1, with D unclear. The sequenced sample was CD4+ or CD8+ T cells sorted from blood, obtained in a trial of the OX40 agonist ivuxolimab. DNA for the CDR3: TGTGCCAGCAGCCAAGTGAGGGCGAACACTGAAGCTTTCTTT. Its protein product is CASSQVRANTEAFF.